What follows are 32 T cell receptor beta chains derived from one specimen sequenced in a study of blood T cell repertoires in COVID-19. The table came from immunoSEQ multiplex PCR; TCRdb's copy has only in-frame clones and leaves some out. The sample consists of 200,000 to 250,000 clones, around 80% of them appearing once. Material: peripheral blood. The receptors here all came from a woman aged 25 to 39 with COVID-19, enrolled during active disease.

This clone was recorded only once. The gene calls are TRBV19 and TRBJ2-5, with a possible D match to TRBD2 (6 bases). Germline V gene lookup returns CDR1 LNHDA and CDR2 SQIVND (reference sequence). Trimming stripped 3 bases from V and 1 base from J, with 9 bases between. This CDR3 is built from 14 residues. This CDR3 reads CASSIFGGQETQYF. DNA for the CDR3: TGTGCCAGTAGTATTTTCGGGGGCCAAGAGACCCAGTACTTC.

The rearrangement joins TRBV5-1 to TRBJ1-4; the match to TRBD1 covers 10 bases. The germline gives CDR1 SGHRS, CDR2 YFSETQ. The CDR3 spans 16 residues. After removal of 4 bases from V and 8 bases from J, the junction contained 11 bases not matched to a gene. The CDR3 protein is CASSVRPGQGQEKLFF. As DNA, the CDR3 is TGCGCCAGCAGCGTCAGACCGGGACAGGGGCAAGAAAAACTGTTTTTT.

The chain is built from TRBV10-3 and TRBJ2-5; D is possibly TRBD2 (6 bases). The CDR3 runs to 16 residues. Germline V gene sequence: CDR1 ENHRY, CDR2 SYGVKD. The V end lost 2 bases, the J end lost 4 bases, and 17 bases lay between the germline ends. As DNA, the CDR3 is TGTGCCATCAGTGAGGGGAGCGGTGTCGGGGGAGAGACCCAGTACTTC. This codes for CAISEGSGVGGETQYF.

The rearrangement uses TRBV11-2 and TRBJ2-1; 12 bases agree with TRBD2. The CDR3 totals 15 residues. V dropped 5 bases and J dropped 4; count of bases not matched to a gene: 3. Germline CDR1 is SGHAT and CDR2 is FQNNGV. The CDR3 loop is CASSPLAGGYNEQFF. Here the CDR3 DNA reads TGTGCCAGCAGCCCACTAGCGGGGGGTTACAATGAGCAGTTCTTC.

V usage is TRBV7-6 and J usage is TRBJ2-7; TRBD2 aligns across 10 bases. This CDR3 has 16 amino acids. From germline, CDR1 is SGHVS and CDR2 FNYEAQ. V gave up 1 base and J gave up 3 bases; unmatched junction bases: 6. The CDR3 sequence is CASSLGVTSGVYEQYF. DNA for the CDR3: TGTGCCAGCAGCTTAGGGGTAACTAGCGGGGTCTACGAGCAGTACTTC.

The CDR3 nucleotides read TGTGCCAGCAGCGTAGGAGGACAGGGGACAAGTGGGACTGAAGCTTTCTTT. Its translation: CASSVGGQGTSGTEAFF. The J gene is TRBJ1-1, the V gene TRBV9, with TRBD1 identical over 9 bases. The CDR3 runs 17 residues. Unmatched junction bases numbered 11, after V lost 0 bases and J lost 5 bases. The V gene's germline CDR1 is SGDLS and CDR2 YYNGEE.

V and J are TRBV28 and TRBJ2-1; D is perhaps TRBD2 (5 bases). Germline V gene lookup returns CDR1 MDHEN and CDR2 SYDVKM. This CDR3 is 14 amino acids long. Deletions cut 6 bases from V and 5 bases from J, with 14 bases between. The DNA for the CDR3 is TGTGCCAGCAGCCCCATCCGGGAACACAATGAGCAGTTCTTC. Its protein is CASSPIREHNEQFF.

This clone was picked up a small number of times. This chain links TRBV5-1 with TRBJ1-1; D is perhaps TRBD1 (6 bases). Germline assignment: CDR1 SGHRS and CDR2 YFSETQ. The germline V and J ends were trimmed by 2 bases and 1 base, with 9 bases remaining between them. The CDR3 totals 14 residues. In DNA form, the CDR3 reads TGCGCCAGCAGCTTTACAGGGCCGAACACTGAAGCTTTCTTT. This encodes CASSFTGPNTEAFF.

The chain couples TRBV6-5 to TRBJ2-5; no clear D. This CDR3 comprises 14 residues. V was trimmed by 0 bases and J by 5 bases, leaving 10 bases between them. Germline V lookup: CDR1 MNHEY, CDR2 SVGAGI. The DNA of the CDR3 is TGTGCCAGCAGTTACTCTAATACAGAGGAGACCCAGTACTTC. Its translation: CASSYSNTEETQYF.

The genes are TRBV6-2 or TRBV6-3 and TRBJ1-5, with a tentative D call TRBD1 (5 bases). Germline lookup yields CDR1 MNHEY and CDR2 SVGEGT. V was shortened by 5 bases and J by 4 bases, with 12 bases between the two germline ends. CDR3 length: 14 residues. The DNA for the CDR3 is TGTGCCAGCAGTAACGGGGGGGGAAATCAGCCCCAGCATTTT. Translating it yields CASSNGGGNQPQHF.

This chain links TRBV2 with TRBJ1-6; no firm D call. The V gene's germline CDR1 is SNHLY and CDR2 FYNNEI. Trimming took off 4 bases at V and 10 bases at J, with 11 bases between the two ends. The length of the CDR3 is 13 residues. CDR3: CASSVPVLSPLHF. Written as DNA, the CDR3 is TGTGCCAGCAGTGTACCGGTTCTGTCACCCCTCCACTTT.

This clone occurred once. The chain links TRBV6-5 to TRBJ1-2; 10 bases map to TRBD1. The CDR3 contains 13 residues. The trim removed 6 bases at V and 8 bases at J, leaving 6 bases unmatched. The germline V gene has CDR1 MNHEY and CDR2 SVGAGI. The CDR3 reads CASSRDRGWGYTF. CDR3 sequence (DNA): TGTGCCAGCAGCAGGGACAGGGGTTGGGGCTACACCTTC.

The chain combines TRBV4-3 with TRBJ2-7; 12 positions match TRBD2. The V gene's germline CDR1 is LGHNA and CDR2 YSLEER. The length of the CDR3 is 15 residues. V dropped 4 bases and J dropped 2; count of bases not matched to a gene: 3. CDR3 DNA sequence: TGCGCCAGCAGCCCCGGACTAGCGGGGACCTACGAGCAGTACTTC. Protein product: CASSPGLAGTYEQYF.

The chain couples TRBV28 to TRBJ2-7, with a weak D call TRBD2 (5 bases). This CDR3 comprises 14 residues. Germline CDR1 and CDR2: MDHEN and SYDVKM. Trimming cost V 4 bases and J 5 bases, with 15 bases left between them. CDR3 residues: CASSSPGLLNEQYF. The CDR3 DNA reads as TGTGCCAGCAGTTCCCCTGGACTCCTTAACGAGCAGTACTTC.

V usage is TRBV9 and J usage is TRBJ1-2; 7 nucleotides align to TRBD1. The V gene end was trimmed by 3 bases and the J gene end by 6 bases; junction bases not matched to a gene: 8. This CDR3 is 14 amino acids long. Germline V gene data show CDR1 as SGDLS and CDR2 as YYNGEE. CDR3 DNA: TGTGCCAGCAGCGGAAGAGGACAGGTCCATGGCTACACCTTC. It codes for CASSGRGQVHGYTF.

This clone came up a few times. This rearrangement joins TRBV11-1 to TRBJ2-3, with 7 nucleotides matching TRBD1. V shed 4 bases, J shed 3 bases, and the junction held 10 bases outside the gene matches. Germline CDR1 and CDR2: SGHAT and FQDESV (reference sequence). CDR3 size: 16 residues. The CDR3 spells CASSSGAGQATDTQYF. As DNA, the CDR3 is TGTGCCAGCAGCTCCGGGGCAGGACAGGCGACAGATACGCAGTATTTT. The full variable domain, with the rest looked up from reference TRBV11-1 and TRBJ2-3, is EAEVAQSPRYKITEKSQAVAFWCDPISGHATLYWYRQILGQGPELLVQFQDESVVDDSQLPKDRFSAERLKGVDSTLKIQPAELGDSAMYLCASSSGAGQATDTQYFGPGTRLTVL.

This clone came up a few times. CDR3 in amino acids: CASSYSPGGHNGYTF. As DNA, the CDR3 is TGTGCCAGCAGTTACTCGCCAGGGGGCCATAATGGCTACACCTTC. The chain employs TRBV6-5 and TRBJ1-2; 8 bases line up with TRBD1. V lost 0 bases and J lost 6; bases outside the gene matches: 6. Germline CDR1 MNHEY, CDR2 SVGAGI. The CDR3 sequence is 15 residues long.

This clone is a singleton in its sample. V is TRBV28 and J is TRBJ1-5; TRBD1 might be the D (5 bases). The germline V gene has CDR1 MDHEN and CDR2 SYDVKM. Trimming removed 4 bases from V and 0 bases from J, with 13 bases in between. The CDR3 extends over 16 amino acids. As DNA, the CDR3 is TGTGCCAGCAGTTGGGCGACAGAGTATAGCAATCAGCCCCAGCATTTT. Translating it yields CASSWATEYSNQPQHF.

The genes are TRBV27 and TRBJ2-3, with 8 bases that match TRBD2. The CDR3 covers 15 residues. V lost 7 bases, J lost 4 bases, and 10 bases stayed unmatched. CDR1 and CDR2 (germline): MNHEY, SMNVEV (reference sequence). The DNA for the CDR3 is TGTGCCAGCAATTTCCGGGGGGGGGCTGCAGATACGCAGTATTTT. Translated: CASNFRGGAADTQYF.

The rearrangement joins TRBV15 to TRBJ2-1, with D perhaps matching TRBD2 (7 bases). V lost 1 base, J lost 7 bases, and 17 bases lay in between. CDR3 size: 16 residues. Looked up from germline, CDR1 is LNHNV and CDR2 is YYDKDF (reference sequence). The CDR3 is CATSRGHKRDTNEQFF. The CDR3 region has the DNA TGTGCCACCAGCAGAGGTCACAAGCGGGACACTAATGAGCAGTTCTTC.

J is TRBJ2-3 and V is TRBV4-3; 8 positions match TRBD2. Trimming at V came to 0 bases and at J to 7 bases, leaving 6 bases not matched to a gene. CDR1 and CDR2 (germline): LGHNA, YSLEER. This CDR3 contains 15 residues. The CDR3 sequence is CASSQERGRSYTQYF. The CDR3 DNA sequence: TGCGCCAGCAGCCAAGAACGCGGGAGGTCCTATACGCAGTATTTT.

V usage is TRBV5-6 and J usage is TRBJ2-7; 7 bases line up with TRBD2. The V and J ends lost 0 bases and 0 bases, in that order; junction bases with no gene match: 6. Germline V gives CDR1 SGHDT, CDR2 YYEEEE. The CDR3 is 16 amino acids. The CDR3 DNA reads TGTGCCAGCAGCTTGGCCCTGGGAGGGTACTCCTACGAGCAGTACTTC. This translates into CASSLALGGYSYEQYF.

The chain links TRBV3-1 (or the pseudogene TRBV3-2) to TRBJ1-2, with D maybe TRBD1 (6 bases). Deletions cut 3 bases from V and 7 bases from J, with 18 bases between. The germline V gene has CDR1 LGHDT and CDR2 YNNKEL (reference sequence). The CDR3 length is 15 residues. This CDR3 reads CASSHQITGLRGYTF. CDR3 nucleotide sequence: TGTGCCAGCAGCCACCAGATCACAGGGTTGCGTGGCTACACCTTC.

The V call is TRBV9, the J call TRBJ2-7; D is perhaps TRBD2 (6 bases). The germline V gene encodes CDR1 SGDLS and CDR2 YYNGEE. Trimming removed 0 bases at V and 3 bases at J, with 7 bases between. This CDR3 contains 13 residues. The CDR3 DNA follows: TGTGCCAGCAGCGTAGGGGGACTCTACGAGCAGTACTTC. This translates into CASSVGGLYEQYF.

The chain uses TRBV5-1 and TRBJ2-5; D not certain. This CDR3 contains 15 residues. The ends were cut back, 0 bases at V and 1 base at J, with 10 bases in the middle. Germline loops: CDR1 SGHRS, CDR2 YFSETQ. DNA of the CDR3: TGCGCCAGCAGCTTGGGTCTAGACTTCCAAGAGACCCAGTACTTC. This codes for CASSLGLDFQETQYF. Looking up the rest from reference TRBV5-1 and TRBJ2-5 gives the full variable domain: KAGVTQTPRYLIKTRGQQVTLSCSPISGHRSVSWYQQTPGQGLQFLFEYFSETQRNKGNFPGRFSGRQFSNSRSEMNVSTLELGDSALYLCASSLGLDFQETQYFGPGTRLLVL.

This clone has at least ten counts. The chain combines TRBV20-1 with TRBJ1-1; D may be TRBD1 (6 bases). The CDR3 extends over 13 amino acids. V lost 3 bases and J lost 3, with 11 bases in between. Germline V gene lookup returns CDR1 DFQATT and CDR2 SNEGSKA (reference sequence). The CDR3 bases are TGCAGTGCTAGTCGGGGGGCCGACACTGAAGCTTTCTTT. This gives the protein CSASRGADTEAFF.

This clone showed up just a few times. The sample holds other DNA sequences that translate to the same CDR3. The genes are TRBV5-1 and TRBJ2-1, with D possibly TRBD1 on 5 matching bases. This CDR3 has 13 amino acids. Germline CDR1 and CDR2: SGHRS and YFSETQ. The V and J ends lost 3 bases and 4 bases respectively, with 8 bases between them. The CDR3 region is CASSSAGYNEQFF. The CDR3 DNA is TGCGCCAGCAGCTCGGCAGGGTACAATGAGCAGTTCTTC.

The chain employs TRBV6-5 and TRBJ1-2; D is undetermined. This CDR3 contains 12 residues. The germline gives CDR1 MNHEY, CDR2 SVGAGI. The ends were cut back, 10 bases at V and 2 bases at J, with 11 bases in the middle. CDR3 nucleotides: TGTGCCATCGCGGGTCACAACTATGGCTACACCTTC. Translated, it gives CAIAGHNYGYTF.

The chain carries TRBV12-5 and TRBJ2-1; 8 bases are a match to TRBD2. The CDR3 covers 16 residues. V was clipped by 7 bases and J by 1 base; unmatched bases: 9. Germline values: CDR1 LGHNT, CDR2 FRNRAP. The CDR3 nucleotides read TGTGCTAGTGCCTCGCGTTTAGCGGGGTCCTACAATGAGCAGTTCTTC. It encodes CASASRLAGSYNEQFF.

There are a few counts of this clone. The chain joins TRBV7-9 to TRBJ1-1, with 7 bases matching TRBD1. V was clipped by 0 bases and J by 3 bases; unmatched bases: 10. This CDR3 is built from 17 residues. Germline lookup yields CDR1 SEHNR and CDR2 FQNEAQ (reference sequence). The CDR3 nucleotides are TGTGCCAGCAGCTTAGCGTTTAAGGGGGCTGGGTACACTGAAGCTTTCTTT. This encodes CASSLAFKGAGYTEAFF. Filled out from reference TRBV7-9 and TRBJ1-1, the complete variable domain reads DTGVSQNPRHKITKRGQNVTFRCDPISEHNRLYWYRQTLGQGPEFLTYFQNEAQLEKSRLLSDRFSAERPKGSFSTLEIQRTEQGDSAMYLCASSLAFKGAGYTEAFFGQGTRLTVV.

The V gene is TRBV5-1, the J gene TRBJ2-5, with TRBD2 matching 10 bases. With 1 base clipped from V and 1 base from J, the junction kept 1 base outside the gene matches. The CDR3 sequence is 15 residues long. CDR1 and CDR2 (germline): SGHRS, YFSETQ. The DNA for the CDR3 is TGCGCCAGCAGCTTGACTAGCGGGGTCCAAGAGACCCAGTACTTC. Translating gives CASSLTSGVQETQYF.

The rearrangement uses TRBV7-2 and TRBJ2-5, with TRBD1 identical over 9 bases. CDR3 length: 17 residues. Germline V CDR1 and CDR2: SGHTA, FQGNSA. With V trimmed by 6 bases and J by 0 bases, 11 bases remained unmatched. Written as DNA, the CDR3 is TGTGCCAGCAGGGATAAGGGGGGACAGGGACACCAAGAGACCCAGTACTTC. As protein: CASRDKGGQGHQETQYF.